This section outlines one T cell receptor beta chain sequence together with its context. RNA transcripts served as the template for amplifying TCR beta CDR3 regions. The primer set for the first-round RT-PCR of the TCR CDR3 was HTBI. TCRdb re-called the multiplex PCR reads through MiXCR, storing one row per CDR3 protein. The sample yields around 490,000 distinct CDR3 sequences, around 20% seen once. This specimen comes from a study of T cells in Graves' hyperthyroidism and ophthalmopathy. This TCR was recovered from a man aged 35 to 55 with Graves' ophthalmopathy. Material for sequencing was blood.

The CDR3, as DNA: TGCGCCAGCAGCTTGGATGGGGGACCCTATGGCTACACCTTC. Its protein product is CASSLDGGPYGYTF. The gene calls are TRBV5-1 and TRBJ1-2; D may be TRBD1 (5 bases). V was pared by 0 bases and J by 4 bases, with 10 bases between. CDR1 and CDR2 from the germline V gene are SGHRS and YFSETQ. The CDR3 has 14 amino acids.